A single sample gave rise to the 8 T cell receptor beta chains below, sequenced in a study of graft-versus-host responses after intestinal transplantation. TCRdb keeps only in-frame clones here, not all; method: immunoSEQ multiplex PCR. Of 15,000 to 20,000 clones detected, around 40% appear once; the ten largest clones hold about 2%. The source was alloreactive CD4+ T cells from a mixed lymphocyte reaction culture, collected before transplantation. Sample subset: CFSE-low proliferating T cells sorted from roughly 6-day pre-transplant mixed lymphocyte reaction (GvH or HvG direction). Source of these receptors: a human patient who was an organ donor for intestinal transplantation.

The chain couples TRBV7-2 to TRBJ2-7; no clear D gene. There are 14 residues in the CDR3. Germline lookup yields CDR1 SGHTA and CDR2 FQGNSA. The germline V and J ends were trimmed by 3 bases and 6 bases, with 15 bases remaining between them. CDR3 in DNA: TGTGCCAGCAGCTTTCAGCTCGCCCAGGTCGAGCAGTACTTC. This codes for CASSFQLAQVEQYF. The full variable domain, in which reference TRBV7-2 and TRBJ2-7 provide the parts outside the CDR3, is GAGVSQSPSNKVTEKGKDVELRCDPISGHTALYWYRQSLGQGLEFLIYFQGNSAPDKSGLPSDRFSAERTGGSVSTLTIQRTQQEDSAVYLCASSFQLAQVEQYFGPGTRLTVT.

This clone has only a few counts. This chain links TRBV4-1 with TRBJ2-5, with TRBD2 matching 7 bases. The CDR3 covers 15 residues. V lost 0 bases, J lost 5 bases, and 6 bases stayed unmatched. CDR1 and CDR2 (germline): MGHRA, YSYEKL. The CDR3 sequence is CASSQDREGWETQYF. The CDR3 DNA follows: TGCGCCAGCAGCCAAGATAGGGAGGGGTGGGAGACCCAGTACTTC.

The chain carries TRBV5-1 and TRBJ2-2; 9 positions agree with TRBD2. The CDR3 spans 16 residues. Germline trimming cut 1 base from V and 4 bases from J; bases unmatched to any gene: 5. Germline CDR1 SGHRS, CDR2 YFSETQ. The CDR3 DNA sequence: TGCGCCAGCAGCTTGACGACTAGCGGAACCACCGGGGAGCTGTTTTTT. It specifies CASSLTTSGTTGELFF.

The chain couples TRBV10-3 to TRBJ2-5; D is perhaps TRBD1 (6 bases). CDR3 size: 14 residues. Germline CDR1 reads ENHRY; CDR2 reads SYGVKD. Trimming took 5 bases from V and 1 from J, leaving 11 bases between them. The CDR3 spells CAISSDRTQETQYF. CDR3 coding DNA: TGTGCCATCAGTTCCGACAGGACCCAAGAGACCCAGTACTTC.

This clone showed up just a few times. The gene calls are TRBV10-3 and TRBJ1-2; a possible D gene is TRBD1 (5 bases). V was trimmed by 9 bases and J by 2 bases, leaving 13 bases between them. Per the germline V gene, CDR1 is ENHRY and CDR2 is SYGVKD. This CDR3 comprises 13 residues. The DNA for the CDR3 is TGTGCCATAAAGGGAAGGGACAACTATGGCTACACCTTC. Its translation is CAIKGRDNYGYTF.

This clone was observed a few times. This sequence joins TRBV7-7 and TRBJ2-5; tentatively, D is TRBD1 or TRBD2 (6 bases each). This CDR3 region has 13 residues. Germline CDR1 reads SSHAT; CDR2 reads FNYEAQ (reference sequence). Trimming shortened V by 3 bases and J by 3 bases, and 8 bases separated the two germline ends. CDR3 sequence (DNA): TGTGCCAGCAGCTTGGGGGGCGAAGAGACCCAGTACTTC. Its translation: CASSLGGEETQYF. Combining the CDR3 with reference TRBV7-7 and TRBJ2-5 gives the whole variable domain GAGVSQSPRYKVTKRGQDVTLRCDPISSHATLYWYQQALGQGPEFLTYFNYEAQPDKSGLPSDRFSAERPEGSISTLTIQRTEQRDSAMYRCASSLGGEETQYFGPGTRLLVL.

The chain carries TRBV27 and TRBJ2-1, with 11 bases identical to TRBD2. J gave up 0 bases and V 5 bases, and 3 bases lay outside the gene matches. This CDR3 contains 16 residues. Germline CDR1 is MNHEY and CDR2 is SMNVEV (reference sequence). The CDR3 loop reads CASSETSGASYNEQFF. The CDR3 nucleotides are TGTGCCAGCAGTGAGACTAGCGGGGCCTCCTACAATGAGCAGTTCTTC.

This sequence joins TRBV10-3 and TRBJ2-2; 7 nucleotides line up with TRBD1. J was trimmed by 0 bases and V by 6 bases; bases with no gene match: 4. Germline V gives CDR1 ENHRY, CDR2 SYGVKD. The CDR3 sequence is 15 residues long. In nucleotides, the CDR3 is TGTGCCATCAGGCCGGGACAGTCGAACACCGGGGAGCTGTTTTTT. Protein product: CAIRPGQSNTGELFF.